This T cell receptor (beta chain) was obtained from a study of blood T cell repertoires in COVID-19. Study background: Material from acute and convalescent COVID-19 was sourced from the United States, Italy and Spain.

V lost 0 bases and J lost 2, with 11 bases in between. CDR3 length: 15 residues. Germline V CDR1 and CDR2: SGHTA, FQGNSA. This table comes from immunoSEQ multiplex PCR, and its TCRdb copy is limited to in-frame clones, with some not included. The repertoire consists of roughly 500,000 clones, with approximately 85% occurring once and the leading ten covering roughly 3.2%. Details on this clone: Other nucleotide sequences in the sample specify the same CDR3.

The gene calls are TRBV7-2 and TRBJ2-7, with TRBD2 as a possible D gene (6 bases). Sequencing was carried out using peripheral blood. The sequence came from a human donor in a cohort sampled during active COVID-19. The CDR3, as DNA: TGTGCCAGCAGCTTAGCCGGGACTGGGGCCTACGAGCAGTACTTC. It translates to CASSLAGTGAYEQYF.